This T cell receptor beta chain originates from a study of control samples from healthy donors and cancer patients (dated by TCRdb to about 2020). The library was obtained by the immunoSEQ multiplex PCR assay. What TCRdb holds here is the immuneACCESS table cut down to in-frame rearrangements. Part of the clones is not present; checked against another copy, under half of the missing clones reflect an unresolved V gene, and the others are unexplained. Recorded for this sample are 190,000 or so clones; over 85% of them occurred a single time. The ten biggest clones cover almost 1.5% of the sample. On this clone: The antigen it binds to is not known. Base quality data are lacking; no much larger clone is found one base away.

Here V drops 3 bases and J drops 4 bases, and the junction holds 7 bases not matched to any gene. The CDR3 runs 16 amino acids, cysteine and phenylalanine included. Left in the record is the CDR3 DNA by itself, 48 bases read in frame from the first base. CDR1 and CDR2 are read off the germline V gene (reference sequence) as LNHDA and SQIVND. The chain couples TRBV19 to TRBJ1-3; 9 junctional bases match TRBD1. The sample consisted of blood. This sequence originates from a man between 18 and 35 years old in good health. The CDR3 here reads CASSMDRGSTGNTIYF. DNA sequence: TGTGCCAGTAGTATGGACAGGGGCTCGACCGGAAACACCATATATTTT.